This T cell receptor (beta chain) comes out of a study of blood T cells in healthy people across ages. Study-wide points: It was found that TCR beta diversity correlated strongly with the percentage of naive T cells. When set beside aged donors, long-lived donors presented more naive CD4+ cells and higher diversity. PBMCs that were unsorted prevented a conclusive naive versus antigen-experienced comparison.

As regards this clonotype: The antigen is undetermined.

Using a J-beta primer mix together with a sample-barcoded 5' primer, a second PCR was run for about 7 to 12 cycles. The template-switch adaptor, which had 12 random nucleotides, put a tag on each cDNA molecule. TCRdb fed the 5' RACE reads into MiXCR, producing one record per CDR3 protein. This sample has roughly 900,000 distinct CDR3 sequences, with 40% to 60% found just once. The V and J ends lost 7 bases and 5 bases respectively, with 8 bases between them. The CDR3 extends over 12 amino acids. Per the germline V gene, CDR1 is MNHNY and CDR2 is SVGAGI (reference sequence). V is TRBV6-6 and J is TRBJ2-2; tentatively, D is TRBD1 (6 bases). The receptor was derived from a man aged 25-45 years in good health. Sequencing used blood. The CDR3 protein is CASTGQTGELFF. The CDR3 bases are TGTGCCAGCACTGGACAGACCGGGGAGCTGTTTTTT.